This T cell receptor beta chain came from a study of control samples from healthy donors and cancer patients. Per the germline V gene, CDR1 is MNHNY and CDR2 is SVGAGI (reference sequence). V lost 7 bases to trimming and J lost 5 bases, with 5 bases between them. The length of the CDR3 is 11 residues. The protocol was immunoSEQ multiplex PCR, while the TCRdb copy is restricted to in-frame clones and leaves out a portion. The sample includes 20,000 or so clones, approximately 85% of them seen just once. Sequenced material: PBMCs. This chain joins TRBV6-6 and TRBJ2-2; D not certain. The receptor was isolated from a man between 60 and 75 years old with head and neck cancer. In nucleotides, the CDR3 is TGTGCCAGCACCTGGACCGGGGAGCTGTTTTTT. As protein: CASTWTGELFF.